This T cell receptor (beta chain) was documented in a study of PD-1 blockade in classical Hodgkin lymphoma. Points from the study as a whole: No one has yet defined what causes the repertoire differences, which may be disease activity or prior therapy. The study reported lower baseline TCR diversity in newly diagnosed patients than in healthy donors.

Data came from immunoSEQ multiplex PCR; TCRdb stores just in-frame clones and leaves some out. The data contain about 15,000 clones, around 84% of them singletons. There are a few counts of this clone. Its antigen is currently unknown. Time point here: newly diagnosed, previously untreated cHL patient sample. Magnetic negative selection was used to purify CD4+ T cells from PBMCs that had been thawed. Comparison used PBMCs from newly diagnosed, untreated classical Hodgkin lymphoma. CDR3 length: 15 amino acids. Germline CDR1 ENHRY, CDR2 SYGVKD. V shed 3 bases and J shed 1 base, with 11 bases lying between them.

Sample: CD4+ T cells from blood. This TCR came from a human donor with classical Hodgkin lymphoma. The chain employs TRBV10-3 and TRBJ2-3; no clear D. CDR3 nucleotide sequence: TGTGCCATCAGTGACGGCCCCTTAGGCACAGATACGCAGTATTTT. This gives the protein CAISDGPLGTDTQYF.